This T cell receptor beta chain emerged from a study of blood T cell repertoires in COVID-19. Overall study: PBMCs, B-cell-depleted T cells, or T cells were the source of the cDNA or gDNA that made up the material.

Patients in Seattle were enrolled during active infection, then followed longitudinally. V lost 1 base, J lost 0 bases, and 9 bases lay in between. Germline V gives CDR1 MGHRA, CDR2 YSYEKL. The CDR3 runs 15 residues. Original analysis: Amplification from reference gene primers served as the basis for estimated nucleated cell counts. The repertoire was sequenced with immunoSEQ multiplex PCR; TCRdb's copy has only in-frame clones and lacks some. Clonal size and the V and J genes are those of that table, whereas D and trimming came from the DNA. The table includes 250,000 to 400,000 clones, about 90% detected once.

The sample consisted of peripheral blood. The TCR sequence derives from a woman aged 30 to 39 with COVID-19, enrolled during active disease. The rearrangement joins TRBV4-1 to TRBJ1-2; D is unresolved. CDR3 amino acids: CASSQAAATNYGYTF. The CDR3 DNA reads as TGCGCCAGCAGCCAAGCGGCAGCGACTAACTATGGCTACACCTTC.